A selection of T cell receptor beta chains follows, all from one sample in a study of CD8 T cells in ankylosing spondylitis. TCRdb independently ran MiXCR on the 5' RACE reads; one entry per CDR3 protein. The data show under 150,000 distinct CDR3 sequences, with approximately 9.2% seen just once and about 7.3% held by the top ten. Sequences were obtained from synovial fluid, either unsorted or a sorted T cell fraction (not recorded which). Every receptor here comes from a male donor with ankylosing spondylitis. CDR3s include the opening cysteine and the closing phenylalanine or tryptophan. A D gene is named only where the DNA matches it firmly. Clone size is shown for a subset of rows, as once, few, many or a class of expanded clone.

D gene,clone size,J gene,V gene,CDR3 protein,CDR3 DNA
NA,few,TRBJ1-2,TRBV6-5,CASSYVSGGDYGYTF,TGTGCCAGCAGTTATGTCTCGGGGGGCGACTATGGCTACACCTTC
TRBD2,many,TRBJ2-7,TRBV9,CASSVRLADYEQYF,TGTGCCAGCAGCGTCCGACTAGCGGACTACGAGCAGTACTTC
TRBD2,once,TRBJ2-1,TRBV3-1,CGSSRGLAGRNEQFF,TGTGGCAGCAGTCGAGGACTAGCGGGACGGAATGAGCAGTTCTTC
NA,NA,TRBJ2-7,TRBV28,CASSILGETYEQYF,TGTGCCAGCAGCATTTTAGGAGAGACCTACGAGCAGTACTTC
NA,NA,TRBJ1-1,TRBV21-1,CASSLTTGDGENTEAFF,TGTGCCAGCAGTCTAACCACAGGGGACGGAGAAAACACTGAAGCTTTCTTT
TRBD1,NA,TRBJ2-7,TRBV2,CASGTGVPYEQYF,TGTGCCAGCGGGACAGGGGTCCCCTACGAGCAGTACTTC
NA,many,TRBJ1-2,TRBV28,CASTATALRGYTF,TGTGCCAGCACCGCCACGGCCCTGAGGGGCTACACCTTC
TRBD1,NA,TRBJ2-7,TRBV2,CASGGQGANRNYEQYF,TGTGCCAGCGGGGGACAGGGGGCGAATCGGAACTACGAGCAGTACTTC
NA,NA,TRBJ2-3,TRBV9,CASSGGKRGATQYF,TGTGCCAGCAGCGGGGGGAAGAGAGGAGCTACGCAGTATTTT
NA,many,TRBJ1-5,TRBV24-1,CATSDPDGTANQPQHF,TGTGCCACCAGTGATCCCGACGGGACTGCGAATCAGCCCCAGCATTTT
TRBD1,NA,TRBJ2-2,TRBV11-2,CASSQDRGWTGELFF,TGTGCCAGCAGCCAAGACAGGGGCTGGACCGGGGAGCTGTTTTTT
NA,NA,TRBJ1-1,TRBV6-1,CASSGLTHGDTEAFF,TGTGCCAGCAGTGGGCTAACTCACGGGGACACTGAAGCTTTCTTT
NA,NA,TRBJ2-3,TRBV7-9,CASSLALAGTDTQYF,TGTGCCAGCAGCTTAGCACTAGCCGGCACAGATACGCAGTATTTT
NA,many,TRBJ2-3,TRBV5-1,CASSPVSTDTQYF,TGCGCCAGCAGCCCAGTCTCCACAGATACGCAGTATTTT
TRBD1,NA,TRBJ1-1,TRBV5-1,CASSPPTGGFTEAFF,TGCGCCAGCAGCCCGCCGACAGGGGGCTTCACTGAAGCTTTCTTT
NA,NA,TRBJ2-1,TRBV12-3/TRBV12-4,CATQSSYNEQFF,TGTGCCACTCAGAGCTCCTACAATGAGCAGTTCTTC
NA,many,TRBJ2-2,TRBV4-3,CASSQLVGEAGELFF,TGCGCCAGCAGCCAATTGGTAGGGGAGGCCGGGGAGCTGTTTTTT
TRBD1,NA,TRBJ1-4,TRBV20-1,CSARTQDRRRGEKLFF,TGCAGTGCCCGCACCCAGGACAGGCGCAGAGGTGAAAAACTGTTTTTT
TRBD1,many,TRBJ1-1,TRBV2,CATAQGYTEAFF,TGTGCCACCGCACAGGGGTACACTGAAGCTTTCTTT
TRBD1,many,TRBJ1-5,TRBV27,CASSLHPVAGGVQPQHF,TGTGCCAGCAGTTTACACCCGGTGGCAGGGGGAGTTCAGCCCCAGCATTTT
TRBD1,many,TRBJ2-1,TRBV6-5,CASSYRDRGSNEQFF,TGTGCCAGCAGTTACAGGGACAGGGGGTCCAATGAGCAGTTCTTC
NA,many,TRBJ2-3,TRBV20-1,CSANIPSSTDTQYF,TGCAGTGCTAACATCCCCTCCAGCACAGATACGCAGTATTTT
NA,few,TRBJ2-5,TRBV5-1,CASSLAGLKETQYF,TGCGCCAGCAGCTTGGCTGGACTTAAAGAGACCCAGTACTTC
NA,NA,TRBJ2-5,TRBV28,CASNSARETQYF,TGTGCCAGCAACTCCGCGAGAGAGACCCAGTACTTC
NA,many,TRBJ1-5,TRBV12-3/TRBV12-4,CASSLDRSRNQPQHF,TGTGCCAGCAGTTTAGACAGGTCTCGTAATCAGCCCCAGCATTTT
TRBD1,NA,TRBJ1-1,TRBV12-5,CASGLGSLGQGVRRAFF,TGTGCTAGTGGTTTGGGATCTCTGGGGCAGGGGGTGAGGAGAGCTTTCTTT
NA,NA,TRBJ1-4,TRBV29-1,CSVPGVGVEKLFF,TGCAGCGTACCCGGGGTAGGAGTGGAAAAACTGTTTTTT